The sequence of this T cell receptor (beta chain) was determined in a study of cytomegalovirus exposure and HLA in healthy donors. General study findings and limits: It was shown in a later analysis that HLA-associated TCR beta chains were more clonally expanded than other, equally common chains. CMV serostatus was the only immune exposure information that was available. Previously analyzed data showed that most TCR beta V segments were productive at a frequency of about 87% or about 30%.

It was with 60 Vbeta and 13 Jbeta primers that the PCR ran. Authors' processing steps: Roughly 80 million unique TCR beta chains, roughly 11 million of them shared, were counted by a later analysis. Some clones are missing from TCRdb's copy, which holds only in-frame ones; the method was immunoSEQ multiplex PCR. The V and J calls and clone size were taken over from that table, and D and trimming were inferred from the DNA. In the table there are about 130,000 clones, more than 60% of which are singletons. Regarding this clone: Its antigen is not known.

CDR1 is MDHEN and CDR2 is SYDVKM in the germline V gene. Germline trimming cut 7 bases from V and 3 bases from J; bases unmatched to any gene: 8. This CDR3 has 14 residues. The chain carries TRBV28 and TRBJ1-2, with TRBD1 matching over 7 bases. Material for sequencing was PBMCs. The TCR originated in a woman in her thirties or forties in good health and CMV-seronegative. The CDR3 sequence: CASKGGAGYYGYTF. For the CDR3, the DNA is TGTGCCAGCAAAGGGGGCGCGGGTTACTATGGCTACACCTTC.